The 2 T cell receptor delta chains in this list originate from one sample, sequenced in a study of DNA immune sequencing with unique molecular identifiers. Primers for all 8 TRDV and 4 TRDJ genes amplified genomic DNA in 32-plex. In about 3 barcoding PCR cycles, molecules received a 12-nucleotide UMI, then adapter PCR followed. TCRdb re-called the multiplex PCR reads using CATT. The table records about 800 delta-chain clones, 2.5% to 3.5% of them present only once. Sequenced input: gamma-delta T cells from PBMCs. Receptor source: a human donor in good health.

Points on this clone: TCRdb's entry gives the protein of a much larger clone, which mismatches this DNA's translation at residue 15, likely from a read error; the protein reported here is translated from the DNA. The rearrangement links TRDV2 to TRDJ1; 12 nucleotides align to TRDD3. With 1 base clipped from V and 10 bases from J, the junction kept 24 bases outside the gene matches. Germline V gene sequence: CDR1 GEAIGNYY, CDR2 EKD. The CDR3 covers 20 residues. CDR3 nucleotides: TGTGCCTGTGACACATTAACTGGGGGATACTTAAGGGGGGAGCTCCAAGTACTCATCTTT. Its protein product is CACDTLTGGYLRGELQVLIF.

A word on this clone: TCRdb's protein for this DNA is that of a much larger clone and differs from the translation at residue 3, likely a read error; the protein shown is the DNA translation. The chain is built from TRDV2 and TRDJ1, with 10 bases lining up with TRDD3. This CDR3 is 19 amino acids long. Germline CDR1 and CDR2: GEAIGNYY and EKD. CDR3 DNA sequence: TGTGCCTCTGACACCCTCGGGGCTACTGGGGGATGGGTCTCCGATAAACTCATCTTT. As protein: CASDTLGATGGWVSDKLIF.